The clone carrying this TCR beta chain was picked up one time. Its antigen is undetermined. A read error may account for a junction end that differs from germline. This entry is derived from a study of cytomegalovirus exposure and HLA in healthy donors. 13 Jbeta primers and 60 Vbeta primers were used for the PCR. The table came from immunoSEQ multiplex PCR; TCRdb's copy has only in-frame clones and leaves some out. The sample holds about 110,000 clones, about 80% seen once. The study's findings and limits: A few CMV-associated chains were confirmed in vitro to be specific for CMV antigens.

Per germline, CDR1 SSHAT and CDR2 FNYEAQ (reference sequence). The CDR3 sequence is 15 residues long. Source material: PBMCs. The V call is TRBV7-7, the J call TRBJ2-5; possibly TRBD2 for D (7 bases). The receptor was isolated from an older woman in good health and CMV-seropositive. The CDR3 coding sequence is TGTGCTAGCAGCTTAGGGGGACTATCCCAAGAGACCCAGTACTTC. Residues: CASSLGGLSQETQYF.